This is a list of T cell receptor beta chains from one sample in a study of neurological immune-mediated disorders. TCRdb ran MiXCR on the 5' RACE reads and lists one entry per CDR3 protein. The sample has about 36,000 distinct CDR3 sequences; approximately 10% are singletons. Sample: PBMCs. The receptor source for this set is a woman in her 30s with HTLV-1-associated myelopathy (HAM/TSP). Both conserved end residues are part of each CDR3. D genes are given only for firm matches. Clone sizes are given selectively: once, few, many, or a class where the clone is expanded.

J gene | V gene | clone size | D gene | CDR3 protein | CDR3 DNA
TRBJ2-2 | TRBV20-1 | many | TRBD2 | CSAEGPGGAPNTGELFF | TGCAGTGCTGAGGGGCCGGGGGGGGCCCCGAACACCGGGGAGCTGTTTTTT
TRBJ1-1 | TRBV5-1 | many | - | CASSDDGYRTEAFF | TGCGCCAGCAGCGACGATGGGTATCGGACTGAAGCTTTCTTT
TRBJ1-6 | TRBV7-8 | many | - | CASSLWWGGFGSYNSPLHF | TGTGCCAGCAGCTTATGGTGGGGGGGGTTCGGTTCCTATAATTCACCCCTCCACTTT
TRBJ2-1 | TRBV5-1 | many | TRBD1 | CASSPYGTGTNAYYNEQFF | TGCGCCAGTTCCCCTTACGGGACAGGGACGAATGCCTACTACAATGAGCAGTTCTTC
TRBJ2-1 | TRBV5-1 | many | TRBD2 | CASRSTSGAASYNEQFF | TGCGCCAGCAGATCGACTAGCGGGGCTGCTTCCTACAATGAGCAGTTCTTC
TRBJ2-7 | TRBV12-3/TRBV12-4 | many | TRBD1 | CASSNTGTVYEQYF | TGTGCCAGCAGTAACACCGGGACAGTATACGAGCAGTACTTC
TRBJ2-2 | TRBV20-1 | many | - | CSVTRAGTGELFF | TGCAGTGTCACGCGGGCAGGAACCGGGGAGCTGTTTTTT
TRBJ2-1 | TRBV5-6 | many | TRBD1 | CASRVQGATNEQFF | TGTGCCAGCAGAGTACAGGGGGCAACGAATGAGCAGTTCTTC
TRBJ1-5 | TRBV5-6 | many | - | CASSLAPGSNQPQHF | TGTGCCAGCAGCTTAGCCCCCGGAAGCAATCAGCCCCAGCATTTT
TRBJ1-4 | TRBV3-1 | many | - | CASSQMGGLDEKLFF | TGTGCCAGCAGCCAGATGGGTGGGCTCGACGAAAAACTGTTTTTT
TRBJ1-1 | TRBV10-3 | medium-sized | TRBD1 | CAIRGTGVNTEAFF | TGTGCCATCAGGGGTACAGGGGTGAACACTGAAGCTTTCTTT
TRBJ1-2 | TRBV12-3/TRBV12-4 | - | - | CASSLGRSVGGYTF | TGTGCCAGCAGCCTTGGACGGAGTGTGGGGGGCTACACCTTC
TRBJ1-2 | TRBV7-2 | many | - | CASSPRRHGYTF | TGTGCCAGCAGCCCACGCAGGCATGGCTACACCTTC
TRBJ2-3 | TRBV29-1 | many | TRBD1 | CSVVSYRVPGQVPHGASTDTQYF | TGCAGCGTTGTATCTTACCGAGTCCCGGGACAGGTTCCACATGGTGCTAGCACAGATACGCAGTATTTT